A single sample is the source of the 5 T cell receptor beta chains below, sequenced in a study of T cell responses to AZD1222 COVID-19 vaccine. Repertoires were generated with immunoSEQ multiplex PCR, while TCRdb's copy carries only in-frame clones and drops some. The table shows more than 85,000 clones, with around nine tenths occurring only once. This sample comprised peripheral blood, obtained on day 0 of AZD1222 vaccination. All receptors come from an adult in good health.

This sequence joins TRBV6-6 and TRBJ1-1, with 8 bases matching TRBD1. V gave up 2 bases and J gave up 11 bases; unmatched junction bases: 10. Germline V lookup: CDR1 MNHNY, CDR2 SVGAGI (reference sequence). The CDR3 extends over 14 amino acids. CDR3: CASSYLRQGQEAFF. The CDR3 DNA is TGTGCCAGCAGTTACCTTAGACAGGGGCAGGAGGCTTTCTTT.

The rearrangement links TRBV3-1 (or the pseudogene TRBV3-2) to TRBJ1-4; TRBD1 might be the D (5 bases). V was pared by 4 bases and J by 8 bases, with 23 bases between. The CDR3 sequence is 17 residues long. Looked up from germline, CDR1 is LGHDT and CDR2 is YNNKEL (reference sequence). Here the CDR3 DNA reads TGTGCCAGCAGCCCTGGTTGGAGTAGGGGTGGTAACGAAAAACTGTTTTTT. This encodes CASSPGWSRGGNEKLFF.

The chain has TRBV7-3 and TRBJ2-2; TRBD1 matches at 9 bases. Trimming at V came to 5 bases and at J to 6 bases, leaving 7 bases not matched to a gene. The germline gives CDR1 SGHTA, CDR2 FQGTGA. This CDR3 region has 15 residues. CDR3 protein: CASSLGQGGAGELFF. The CDR3 bases are TGTGCCAGCAGCCTGGGACAGGGAGGGGCCGGGGAGCTGTTTTTT.

DNA for the CDR3: TGTGCCAGCAGCCAAGATTACGAAGGTGCTGGGGCCAACGTCCTGACTTTC. This sequence encodes CASSQDYEGAGANVLTF. The chain uses TRBV4-2 and TRBJ2-6; no definite D call. The CDR3 has 17 amino acids. With 0 bases removed from V and 2 bases from J, the gap between germline ends came to 11 bases. The germline V gene encodes CDR1 LGHNA and CDR2 YNFKEQ.

The rearrangement links TRBV18 to TRBJ1-1, with D possibly matching TRBD1 (6 bases). Germline loops: CDR1 KGHSH, CDR2 LQKENI. CDR3 length: 14 residues. V gave up 3 bases and J gave up 5 bases, with 13 bases separating them. The CDR3 loop is CASSPPGHRTEAFF. CDR3 bases: TGTGCCAGCTCACCCCCGGGACACCGGACTGAAGCTTTCTTT.